This T cell receptor beta chain came from a study of shared clonotypes between healthy human individuals. This clone has just one count. The antigen remains unidentified. From CD4+ cells came CD45RA+ naive and CD45RA-negative memory subsets. V shed 3 bases, J shed 5 bases, and the junction held 13 bases outside the gene matches. The CDR3 runs 16 residues. Per germline, CDR1 SGHRS and CDR2 YFSETQ. Per sorted-subset replicate PCR, input was approximately 0.2 ug DNA, representing 30,000 to 35,000 T cell genomes. Repertoires were generated with immunoSEQ multiplex PCR, while TCRdb's copy carries only in-frame clones and drops some. The sample carries millions of clones, around 90% recorded once. Broader study findings: A limitation of the genetic and exposure-history diversity represented arose from few donors.

The sample taken for sequencing was naive CD4+ T cells sorted from blood. Noted subset: CD45RA+ positively selected. The rearrangement links TRBV5-1 to TRBJ2-7, with 8 bases that match TRBD1. The origin of this receptor is a young man in good health. The CDR3 region has the DNA TGCGCCAGCAGCTACCGGACAGGGAACTTCGATCACGAGCAGTACTTC. It translates to CASSYRTGNFDHEQYF.